The source of this T cell receptor beta chain is a study of low-dose radiotherapy and immunotherapy resistance in tumors (dated by TCRdb to between 2021 and 2024). Concerning the study at large: Cohort 1 received 0.5 Gy per fraction every 2 weeks, with a prescribed total PTV dose of 6.5 Gy. For Cohort 2, the dose was 1 Gy per fraction given every two weeks, adding up to 13 Gy in total across 26 weeks. Nivolumab and ipilimumab were both given intravenously, with nivolumab at a 240 mg flat dose every two weeks and ipilimumab at 1 mg/kg every six weeks. Cyclophosphamide 200 mg/m2 was administered intravenously every two weeks, one day before each radiation and immunotherapy administration. Aspirin 300 mg was taken orally once daily by patients for four cycles, starting on cycle 1 day 1. To make first-strand cDNA, Superscript III was used along with a set of TRAV- and TRBV-specific primers so that both the TCRalpha and TCRbeta chains were covered. Randomization of trial participants into treatment groups was not performed. Eight patients were included in the translational analysis: three from the first dose cohort and the first five from the second dose cohort. Deep sequencing of TCRalpha and TCRbeta libraries was performed on an Illumina MiniSeq instrument.

Data came from an Illumina MiniSeq. An approximately 20-cycle PCR with Phusion amplified the TCRs, pairing a constant-region primer with the adapter that was attached to the V primers. Isolated mRNA was amplified with the MessageAmp II aRNA Amplification Kit, using a roughly 16-hour in vitro transcription at 37°C. The Dynabeads mRNA DIRECT Purification Kit was used to isolate mRNA for TCR sequencing. Indexed Illumina adapters were added in a second Phusion PCR of 20 to 30 cycles, after which AMPure XP beads were used to purify the products. As for the original processing: Using custom Perl scripts, TCR sequences that encoded the same protein were pooled, out-of-frame sequences were dropped, and the abundance of each clonotype was calculated. Any TCR sequence backed by just one read was left out of the analysis. Among the metrics used to describe the repertoires were Shannon entropy, Gini index, clonality, richness, and the frequency of TCRs shared between repertoires. TCRdb applied fastp at Q25 and MiXCR to the public reads, then kept only in-frame beta chains. Entries that share a CDR3 protein sequence are merged under the most common genes and DNA. The V and J calls come from TCRdb's annotation, not from the publication. This sample is represented by tens of thousands of distinct CDR3 sequences; about 12% of them were singletons. Roughly 6.4% of the sample goes to the ten largest clones.

The time point label corresponds to: before trial treatment. The donors took part in RACIN, a single-arm, phase I, dose-escalation trial that combined nivolumab, ipilimumab, aspirin, low-dose cyclophosphamide and low-dose radiotherapy. Patients with advanced, TIL-negative solid tumors were considered eligible. V and J lose 4 bases and 6 bases, and a span of 11 bases separates them. The cysteine opens and the phenylalanine closes a CDR3 of 13 amino acids. This entry keeps only the CDR3 DNA: 39 bases, framed from base 1. According to the germline V gene, CDR1 reads MNHEY and CDR2 reads SVGAGI. This clonotype has just a few counts. This receptor's antigen is unknown. Nothing much larger sits one base from this clone, and base qualities are not available.

This TCR was sampled from a female donor with ovarian cancer. The V gene is TRBV6-5 and the J gene is TRBJ2-3; the D gene is not confidently resolved. Source: PBMCs, taken before treatment. Here is the DNA: TGTGCCAGCAGTTCCACGACGGAGGATACGCAGTATTTT. This codes for CASSSTTEDTQYF.